This T cell receptor (beta chain) was obtained from a study of blood T cell repertoires in COVID-19. CDR3 length: 13 residues. The germline V and J ends were trimmed by 3 bases and 6 bases, with 11 bases remaining between them. The table came from immunoSEQ multiplex PCR; TCRdb's copy has only in-frame clones and leaves some out. This table holds approximately 47,000 clones, approximately 80% found once. The receptor comes from a man aged 55 to 70 with acute or convalescent COVID-19. Sequenced material: peripheral blood. The chain employs TRBV12-3 or TRBV12-4 and TRBJ1-2; D might be TRBD1 (5 bases). CDR3 sequence: CASSFGGGHGYTF. The CDR3 coding sequence is TGTGCCAGCAGTTTTGGGGGAGGCCATGGCTACACCTTC.